These 7 T cell receptor beta chains originate from one sample sequenced in a study of human T cells and chemical hapten exposure. The sample's time point: pre-sensitization, week 0. Noted treatment: therapeutic diphenylcyclopropenone sensitization with weekly scalp DPC. One entry per CDR3 protein results from TCRdb running MiXCR on the RACE reads. The data contain 150,000 to 200,000 distinct CDR3 sequences, 25% to 35% of them singletons. Material: whole blood, obtained in connection with sensitization to the hapten diphenylcyclopropenone (DPC). These receptors all come from a woman younger than 45 with alopecia areata. Some clones in this sample may be carry-over from other donors' samples.

There are a few counts of this clonotype. V is TRBV4-2 and J is TRBJ1-1; the match to TRBD1 covers 7 bases. With V trimmed by 4 bases and J by 2 bases, 7 bases remained unmatched. From germline, CDR1 is LGHNA and CDR2 YNFKEQ. CDR3 length equals 15 residues. The CDR3 sequence: CASSPEGQLNTEAFF. The CDR3 nucleotides are TGTGCCAGCAGCCCGGAGGGACAGTTAAACACTGAAGCTTTCTTT.

This chain joins TRBV30 and TRBJ1-6; D may be TRBD1 (6 bases). The CDR3 sequence is 13 residues long. Germline CDR1 GTSNPN, CDR2 SVGIG (reference sequence). V was shortened by 2 bases and J by 9 bases, with 11 bases between the two germline ends. This CDR3 reads CAWSKQGGSPLHF. For the CDR3, the DNA is TGTGCCTGGAGTAAACAGGGAGGTTCACCCCTCCACTTT.

This clonotype was seen a few times. The V and J genes are TRBV28 and TRBJ1-1; unclear D gene. Germline CDR1 and CDR2: MDHEN and SYDVKM. V was trimmed by 5 bases and J by 5 bases, leaving 9 bases between them. There are 12 residues in the CDR3. The CDR3: CASSQRRTEAFF. In nucleotides, the CDR3 is TGTGCCAGCAGTCAGAGGCGGACTGAAGCTTTCTTT.

The rearrangement links TRBV29-1 to TRBJ2-7, with 8 bases fitting TRBD1. Germline assignment: CDR1 SQVTM and CDR2 ANQGSEA. The CDR3 consists of 15 residues. V lost 6 bases, J lost 2 bases, and 12 bases stayed unmatched. The CDR3 protein is CSVQKGQGAPYEQYF. In DNA, the CDR3 is TGCAGCGTCCAAAAAGGCCAGGGGGCTCCCTACGAGCAGTACTTC.

The rearrangement uses TRBV28 and TRBJ1-1; D gene unclear. CDR1 and CDR2 from the germline V gene are MDHEN and SYDVKM. V was pared by 10 bases and J by 3 bases, with 12 bases between. This CDR3 region has 12 residues. The CDR3 loop is CAIRTLYTEAFF. In nucleotides, the CDR3 is TGTGCCATCCGGACCCTATACACTGAAGCTTTCTTT. Looking up the rest from reference TRBV28 and TRBJ1-1 gives the full variable domain: DVKVTQSSRYLVKRTGEKVFLECVQDMDHENMFWYRQDPGLGLRLIYFSYDVKMKEKGDIPEGYSVSREKKERFSLILESASTNQTSMYLCAIRTLYTEAFFGQGTRLTVV.

The chain has TRBV20-1 and TRBJ1-1; D gene ambiguous. The V gene's germline CDR1 is DFQATT and CDR2 SNEGSKA (reference sequence). The CDR3 covers 14 residues. The V and J ends lost 2 bases and 4 bases respectively, with 14 bases between them. The CDR3 here is CSARTGLPSTEAFF. The CDR3 DNA follows: TGCAGTGCTAGAACGGGCCTCCCGAGCACTGAAGCTTTCTTT.

V is TRBV5-1 and J is TRBJ1-1; 12 bases line up with TRBD1. From germline, CDR1 is SGHRS and CDR2 YFSETQ. Germline trimming cut 0 bases from V and 3 bases from J; bases unmatched to any gene: 6. This CDR3 comprises 17 residues. CDR3 bases: TGCGCCAGCAGCTTGGTGGGACAGGGGGCCTCGGACACTGAAGCTTTCTTT. It yields the protein CASSLVGQGASDTEAFF.